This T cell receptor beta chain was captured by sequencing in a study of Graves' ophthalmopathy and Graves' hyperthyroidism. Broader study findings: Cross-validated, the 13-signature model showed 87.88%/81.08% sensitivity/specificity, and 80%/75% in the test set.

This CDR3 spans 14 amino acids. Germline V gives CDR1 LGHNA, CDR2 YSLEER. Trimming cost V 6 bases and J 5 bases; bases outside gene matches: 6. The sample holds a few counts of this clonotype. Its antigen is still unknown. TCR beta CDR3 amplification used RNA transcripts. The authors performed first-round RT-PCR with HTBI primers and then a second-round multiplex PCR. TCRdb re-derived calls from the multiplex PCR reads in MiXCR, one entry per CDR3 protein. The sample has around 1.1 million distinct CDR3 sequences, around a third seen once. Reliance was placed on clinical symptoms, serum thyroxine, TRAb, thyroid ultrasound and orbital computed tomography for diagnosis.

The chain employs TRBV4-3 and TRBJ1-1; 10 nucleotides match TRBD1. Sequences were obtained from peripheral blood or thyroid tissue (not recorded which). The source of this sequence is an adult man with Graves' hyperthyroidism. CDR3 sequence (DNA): TGCGCCAGCAGTCAGGACAGGGGGATGACTGAAGCTTTCTTT. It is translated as CASSQDRGMTEAFF.